These T cell receptor beta chains were read from a single sample in a study of T cells after yellow fever vaccination. From the 5' RACE reads, TCRdb called clonotypes with MiXCR, one entry per CDR3 protein. The data show hundreds of thousands of distinct CDR3 sequences, more than 9% seen once. The sample in question was PBMCs, obtained on the day of the first yellow fever vaccination. These receptors all stem from a man aged 18 to 29 who received the YFV17D yellow fever vaccine. The CDR3 runs from the conserved cysteine through the conserved F or W. A D gene is named only where the DNA matches it firmly. A clone size is listed for some rows: how often the clone was seen (once, few, many), or a class if it is expanded.

TGTGCCAGCAGCGCGGACGTAAACTATGGCTACACCTTC	CASSADVNYGYTF	few	NA	TRBJ1-2	13	TRBV7-9
TGTGCCAGCAGCCCAAACGGGGGGTCCTTCAATGAGCAGTTCTTC	CASSPNGGSFNEQFF	NA	TRBD2	TRBJ2-1	15	TRBV7-2
TGTGCCAGCCTCTTTTCGGGGGCCTACGAGCAGTACTTC	CASLFSGAYEQYF	few	NA	TRBJ2-7	13	TRBV2
TGTGCCAGCAGCGCAACAGGGGGCGCGGGTGAGCAGTTCTTC	CASSATGGAGEQFF	few	TRBD1	TRBJ2-1	14	TRBV5-6
TGCGCCAGCCAAGGTTCACAGGGGCTGTATGGCTACACCTTC	CASQGSQGLYGYTF	NA	TRBD1	TRBJ1-2	14	TRBV5-1
TGCGCCAGCAGCCAAGCGGGGGCCCGGCCGAATGAGCAGTTCTTC	CASSQAGARPNEQFF	few	NA	TRBJ2-1	15	TRBV4-1
TGTGCCAGCAGTATGGGTGGGGTGAACACTGAAGCTTTCTTT	CASSMGGVNTEAFF	few	NA	TRBJ1-1	14	TRBV28
TGTGCCAGCAGCTTAGTTCGGAGCAATCAGCCCCAGCATTTT	CASSLVRSNQPQHF	NA	NA	TRBJ1-5	14	TRBV7-9
TGTGCCAGCTCACCGCCCGGGACAGGGGATTACAATGAGCAGTTCTTC	CASSPPGTGDYNEQFF	many	TRBD1	TRBJ2-1	16	TRBV18
TGTGCCAGCAGCTTAGAAGGGGGGCGGAAGACCCAGTACTTC	CASSLEGGRKTQYF	many	NA	TRBJ2-5	14	TRBV7-2
TGCAGTGCTAGAGTCCGACAGGGCCTCAATCAGCCCCAGCATTTT	CSARVRQGLNQPQHF	few	TRBD1	TRBJ1-5	15	TRBV20-1
TGTGCCAGCAGCCAAGTGACTAGGCGCCAAGAGACCCAGTACTTC	CASSQVTRRQETQYF	NA	NA	TRBJ2-5	15	TRBV7-6
TGTGCCAGCAGTCCCCGACCAGGGAAGAGGCTGTTTTTT	CASSPRPGKRLFF	NA	NA	TRBJ2-2	13	TRBV12-3/TRBV12-4
TGTGCCAGCAGCCTCCAGGGACTAGCTATATACACCGGGGAGCTGTTTTTT	CASSLQGLAIYTGELFF	few	TRBD2	TRBJ2-2	17	TRBV7-2
TGTGCCAGCGGCGTTGGGGGGGGATTCGGTCAGCCCCAGCATTTT	CASGVGGGFGQPQHF	few	NA	TRBJ1-5	15	TRBV12-3/TRBV12-4
TGTGCCAGCAGCTTAGGCCTTCCAGCGGGGGTAGAGACCCAGTACTTC	CASSLGLPAGVETQYF	few	TRBD2	TRBJ2-5	16	TRBV7-9
TGTGCCGTAGGGGGGCTAGCGGGGGTGAATGAGCAGTTCTTC	CAVGGLAGVNEQFF	NA	TRBD2	TRBJ2-1	14	TRBV28
TGTGCCACCAGCGGCACCGGGACAGGGAAGAATGAGCAGTTCTTC	CATSGTGTGKNEQFF	NA	TRBD1	TRBJ2-1	15	TRBV24-1
TGCGCCAGCAGCCAAGGACCAGGACAGCTTATTAACTATGGCTACACCTTC	CASSQGPGQLINYGYTF	few	NA	TRBJ1-2	17	TRBV4-1